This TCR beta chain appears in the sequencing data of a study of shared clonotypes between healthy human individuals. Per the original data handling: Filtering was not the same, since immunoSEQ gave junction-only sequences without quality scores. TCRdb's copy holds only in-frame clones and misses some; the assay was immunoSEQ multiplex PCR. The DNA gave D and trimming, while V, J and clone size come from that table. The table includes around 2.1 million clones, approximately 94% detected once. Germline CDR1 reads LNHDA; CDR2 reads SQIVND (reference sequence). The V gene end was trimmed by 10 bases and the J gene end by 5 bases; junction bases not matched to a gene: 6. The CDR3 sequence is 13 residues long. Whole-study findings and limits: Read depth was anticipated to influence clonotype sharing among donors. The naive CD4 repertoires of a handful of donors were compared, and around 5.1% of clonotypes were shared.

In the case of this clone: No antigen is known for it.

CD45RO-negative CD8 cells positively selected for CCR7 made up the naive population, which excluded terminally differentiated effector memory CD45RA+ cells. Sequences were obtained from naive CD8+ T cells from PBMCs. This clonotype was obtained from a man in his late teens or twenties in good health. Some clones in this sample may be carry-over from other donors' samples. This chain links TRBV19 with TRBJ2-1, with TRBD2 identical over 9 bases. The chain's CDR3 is CATVAGVDNEQFF. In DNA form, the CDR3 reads TGTGCCACCGTAGCGGGAGTTGACAATGAGCAGTTCTTC.